The 18 T cell receptor beta chains below come from one sample, sequenced in a study of blood T cells in healthy people across ages. PCR was performed a second time for about 7 to 12 cycles using a sample-barcoded 5' primer and a J-beta primer mix. From the 5' RACE reads, TCRdb called clonotypes with MiXCR, one entry per CDR3 protein. Among some 930,000 distinct CDR3 sequences listed, about 28% were seen once. In addition, the sample was reused for a study of T cells of mothers and their children.

Sequencing used blood. The source of these receptors is a middle-aged woman in good health.

There are many counts of this clonotype. In DNA, the CDR3 is TGTGCCACCAGCCGTTGGAAGGGAGCCTACGAGCAGTACTTC. Translating gives CATSRWKGAYEQYF. The J gene is TRBJ2-7, the V gene TRBV15; D may be TRBD2 (5 bases). V lost 5 bases and J lost 2, with 13 bases in between. CDR3 length: 14 amino acids. The germline V gene encodes CDR1 LNHNV and CDR2 YYDKDF (reference sequence).

This clonotype came up many times. The rearrangement links TRBV24-1 to TRBJ1-2; perhaps TRBD1 as D (6 bases). CDR1 KGHDR and CDR2 SFDVKD come from the germline V gene. This CDR3 spans 14 amino acids. Trimming removed 4 bases at V and 2 bases at J, with 10 bases between. CDR3 in amino acids: CATSEQGRNYGYTF. In DNA form, the CDR3 reads TGTGCCACCAGTGAACAGGGAAGAAACTATGGCTACACCTTC.

As to this clonotype: A read error may explain this, as a much larger clone is one base away. V is TRBV29-1 and J is TRBJ2-7; a possible D gene is TRBD1 (6 bases). This CDR3 has 12 residues. Germline V gene lookup returns CDR1 SQVTM and CDR2 ANQGSEA. Trimming took 7 bases from V and 3 from J, leaving 13 bases between them. CDR3 nucleotide sequence: TGCAGCGGTCCCAGGGGAAACTACGAGCAGTACTTC. Encoded protein: CSGPRGNYEQYF.

This clonotype was seen many times. This chain joins TRBV12-3 or TRBV12-4 and TRBJ2-7; 8 nucleotides line up with TRBD1. The CDR3 extends over 15 amino acids. The ends lost 6 bases at V and 9 bases at J; junction bases unmatched: 16. CDR3 bases: TGTGCCAGCAGCCCTTGGCCAGGGGGCCAGAATGGGCAGTACTTC. Its protein is CASSPWPGGQNGQYF.

This clonotype was observed a handful of times. V gene TRBV4-2 combines with J gene TRBJ2-7, with a tentative D call TRBD1 (6 bases). Per the germline V gene, CDR1 is LGHNA and CDR2 is YNFKEQ. Trimming removed 1 base from V and 1 base from J, with 14 bases in between. The CDR3 runs to 16 residues. The CDR3 sequence: CASSQVTRQGSYEQYF. The CDR3 DNA reads TGTGCCAGCAGCCAAGTCACGAGGCAGGGGTCCTACGAGCAGTACTTC.

This clonotype was seen a few times. The gene calls are TRBV12-3 or TRBV12-4 and TRBJ1-2, with 7 bases matching TRBD1. The ends lost 6 bases at V and 5 bases at J; junction bases unmatched: 6. The CDR3 spans 13 residues. The CDR3: CASSRGQVYGYTF. Written as DNA, the CDR3 is TGTGCCAGCAGCCGCGGACAGGTGTATGGCTACACCTTC.

This sequence joins TRBV20-1 and TRBJ2-1, with 8 bases identical to TRBD1. J was trimmed by 2 bases and V by 3 bases; bases with no gene match: 12. The length of the CDR3 is 17 residues. Germline CDR1 is DFQATT and CDR2 is SNEGSKA (reference sequence). CDR3 in amino acids: CSARQRPTGAAYNEQFF. The CDR3 coding sequence is TGCAGTGCTAGGCAACGCCCGACAGGGGCTGCCTACAATGAGCAGTTCTTC.

V gene TRBV28 combines with J gene TRBJ1-5; perhaps TRBD1 as D (6 bases). Germline values: CDR1 MDHEN, CDR2 SYDVKM. The CDR3 sequence is 16 residues long. The V end was cut by 2 bases, the J end by 4 bases, with 15 bases between. The chain's CDR3 is CASSLLQGAGNQPQHF. The CDR3 bases are TGTGCCAGCAGTTTACTACAGGGAGCGGGAAATCAGCCCCAGCATTTT.

This chain connects TRBV18 to TRBJ1-1; TRBD1 might be the D (5 bases). V was cut by 0 bases and J by 2 bases, with 19 bases left in between. The CDR3 is 18 residues long. The germline V gene has CDR1 KGHSH and CDR2 LQKENI. CDR3 sequence: CASSPPVGTGKSNTEAFF. CDR3 coding DNA: TGTGCCAGCTCACCACCGGTGGGCACAGGAAAGTCCAACACTGAAGCTTTCTTT.

The rearrangement joins TRBV5-6 to TRBJ2-5, with D perhaps matching TRBD1 or TRBD2 (5 bases each). Germline V CDR1 and CDR2: SGHDT, YYEEEE. V shed 2 bases and J shed 11 bases, with 22 bases lying between them. CDR3 length: 15 residues. Here the CDR3 reads CASSLPGPSTIEQYF. CDR3 coding DNA: TGTGCCAGCAGCTTACCGGGACCATCAACTATAGAGCAGTACTTC.

This rearrangement joins TRBV5-1 to TRBJ1-1, with unresolved D. This CDR3 is 14 amino acids long. Germline V CDR1 and CDR2: SGHRS, YFSETQ. V lost 2 bases to trimming and J lost 0 bases, with 8 bases between them. The CDR3 loop is CASSFVQMNTEAFF. The CDR3 DNA is TGCGCCAGCAGCTTTGTACAAATGAACACTGAAGCTTTCTTT.

This clonotype was picked up many times. The rearrangement uses TRBV7-2 and TRBJ2-7; no reliable D call. This CDR3 is 15 amino acids long. With 3 bases removed from V and 2 bases from J, the gap between germline ends came to 14 bases. Germline lookup yields CDR1 SGHTA and CDR2 FQGNSA. CDR3 bases: TGTGCCAGCAGCTTTGGGTCTCCTGGGACCTACGAGCAGTACTTC. Its translation: CASSFGSPGTYEQYF.

This clonotype was counted between two and nine times. The rearrangement uses TRBV5-5 and TRBJ2-3; D perhaps matches TRBD1 (5 bases). Germline CDR1 reads SGHKS; CDR2 reads YYEKEE (reference sequence). V was trimmed by 3 bases and J by 3 bases, leaving 11 bases between them. The CDR3 is made up of 14 amino acids. The CDR3 here is CASSSKGLTDTQYF. In nucleotides, the CDR3 is TGTGCCAGCAGCTCCAAGGGGTTGACAGATACGCAGTATTTT.

V gene TRBV9 combines with J gene TRBJ1-1, with D unclear. CDR3 length: 13 residues. The germline V and J ends were trimmed by 4 bases and 5 bases, with 12 bases remaining between them. The germline CDR1 and CDR2 sequences are SGDLS and YYNGEE. The CDR3 spells CASSLAHGTEAFF. In nucleotides, the CDR3 is TGTGCCAGCAGCCTTGCCCATGGGACTGAAGCTTTCTTT.

This clonotype has more than one count but fewer than ten. V gene TRBV4-1 combines with J gene TRBJ2-7; D could derive from TRBD1 or TRBD2 (5 bases each). The length of the CDR3 is 13 residues. Germline V lookup: CDR1 MGHRA, CDR2 YSYEKL. V was trimmed by 3 bases and J by 7 bases, leaving 13 bases between them. This CDR3 is CASSHRPGPEQYF. As DNA, the CDR3 is TGCGCCAGCAGCCACCGACCGGGGCCTGAGCAGTACTTC.

The rearrangement uses TRBV20-1 and TRBJ1-1; 9 nucleotides agree with TRBD1. The germline gives CDR1 DFQATT, CDR2 SNEGSKA (reference sequence). V shed 6 bases and J 4 bases; nucleotides not matched to a gene: 9. CDR3 size: 14 residues. The CDR3 DNA reads TGCAGTGCAGAGGACAGGGGATTGAGCACTGAAGCTTTCTTT. Translated: CSAEDRGLSTEAFF.

This clonotype was picked up a small number of times. V usage is TRBV9 and J usage is TRBJ1-4; D is possibly TRBD1 (5 bases). The germline V gene has CDR1 SGDLS and CDR2 YYNGEE. This CDR3 has 16 residues. The V end was cut by 4 bases, the J end by 6 bases, with 19 bases between. The CDR3 region is CASSTEIGAVDEKLFF. The CDR3, as DNA: TGTGCCAGCAGCACCGAGATAGGGGCGGTCGATGAAAAACTGTTTTTT.

This clonotype was observed a few times. The rearrangement links TRBV5-5 to TRBJ1-5; 9 positions match TRBD1. The V and J ends lost 5 bases and 6 bases, in that order; junction bases with no gene match: 9. The CDR3 spans 15 residues. The germline CDR1 and CDR2 sequences are SGHKS and YYEKEE (reference sequence). For the CDR3, the DNA is TGTGCCAGCAGTCCGGGACAGGGAAGCGTTCAGCCCCAGCATTTT. Amino acids: CASSPGQGSVQPQHF.